These T cell receptor beta chains were read from a single sample in a study of cytomegalovirus exposure and HLA in healthy donors. Assay used: immunoSEQ multiplex PCR; TCRdb lists only in-frame clones, some missing. The sample records about 140,000 clones, over 90% being singletons. Sequencing input: PBMCs. Source of these receptors: a man younger than 35 in good health and CMV-seropositive. The CDR3 runs from the conserved cysteine through the conserved F or W. The D gene is left open where the match is weak. Some rows mark clone size as missing; the rest say once, few, many or name a class of expanded clone.

clone size: NA
V gene: TRBV30
CDR3 length: 13
J gene: TRBJ2-2
D gene: NA
CDR3 DNA: TGTGCCGGGCTTACAGGGTCCACCGGGGAGCTGTTTTTT
CDR3 protein: CAGLTGSTGELFF

clone size: NA
V gene: TRBV5-1
CDR3 length: 14
J gene: TRBJ1-2
D gene: NA
CDR3 DNA: TGCGCCAGCAGCTTGGGACAGGATGTCGATGGCTACACCTTC
CDR3 protein: CASSLGQDVDGYTF

clone size: NA
V gene: TRBV30
CDR3 length: 13
J gene: TRBJ2-1
D gene: NA
CDR3 DNA: TGTGCCTGGAGACGGGGGTCCGTGGGTGAGCAGTTCTTC
CDR3 protein: CAWRRGSVGEQFF

clone size: NA
V gene: TRBV9
CDR3 length: 15
J gene: TRBJ1-4
D gene: NA
CDR3 DNA: TGTGCCAGTAGTTCACAGGGAGCAACTAATGAAAAACTGTTTTTT
CDR3 protein: CASSSQGATNEKLFF

clone size: NA
V gene: TRBV23-1
CDR3 length: 17
J gene: TRBJ1-5
D gene: NA
CDR3 DNA: TGCGCCAGTAAGACTCCCGCCCAGGGGCCTAGCAATCAGCCCCAGCATTTT
CDR3 protein: CASKTPAQGPSNQPQHF

clone size: NA
V gene: TRBV15
CDR3 length: 13
J gene: TRBJ2-7
D gene: NA
CDR3 DNA: TGTGCCACCAGCAGCCCCTCAACTTCAGAGCAGTACTTC
CDR3 protein: CATSSPSTSEQYF

clone size: NA
V gene: TRBV5-6
CDR3 length: 17
J gene: TRBJ2-2
D gene: TRBD2
CDR3 DNA: TGTGCCAGCAGCCGATCTGGTACTAGCGGGAGGACCGGGGAGCTGTTTTTT
CDR3 protein: CASSRSGTSGRTGELFF

clone size: NA
V gene: TRBV6-9
CDR3 length: 17
J gene: TRBJ2-3
D gene: TRBD2
CDR3 DNA: TGTGCCAGCAGTTATGTAGGGGCTAGCGGGAGAGCAGATACGCAGTATTTT
CDR3 protein: CASSYVGASGRADTQYF

clone size: NA
V gene: TRBV5-1
CDR3 length: 13
J gene: TRBJ2-3
D gene: NA
CDR3 DNA: TGCGCCAGCGTCGGACAGTCGAAAGATACGCAGTATTTT
CDR3 protein: CASVGQSKDTQYF

clone size: NA
V gene: TRBV5-1
CDR3 length: 14
J gene: TRBJ2-2
D gene: TRBD1
CDR3 DNA: TGCGCCAGCAGCTTGGGGACAGGAACCGGGGAGCTGTTTTTT
CDR3 protein: CASSLGTGTGELFF

clone size: NA
V gene: TRBV6-5
CDR3 length: 14
J gene: TRBJ2-7
D gene: TRBD1
CDR3 DNA: TGTGCCAGCGGCCGGACAGGGCAAACCTACGAGCAGTACTTC
CDR3 protein: CASGRTGQTYEQYF

clone size: NA
V gene: TRBV10-3
CDR3 length: 13
J gene: TRBJ1-2
D gene: NA
CDR3 DNA: TGTGCCACGGCTCCCGGGACTTACTATGGCTACACCTTC
CDR3 protein: CATAPGTYYGYTF

clone size: NA
V gene: TRBV7-2
CDR3 length: 13
J gene: TRBJ2-7
D gene: NA
CDR3 DNA: TGTGCCAGCAGCTCCATCCGGGACTACGAGCAGTACTTC
CDR3 protein: CASSSIRDYEQYF

clone size: NA
V gene: TRBV11-2
CDR3 length: 17
J gene: TRBJ2-5
D gene: NA
CDR3 DNA: TGTGCCAGCAGCTTAGCCGGTCAGGACTCCCGGGAAAAGACCCAGTACTTC
CDR3 protein: CASSLAGQDSREKTQYF

clone size: NA
V gene: TRBV6-1
CDR3 length: 17
J gene: TRBJ2-7
D gene: TRBD1
CDR3 DNA: TGTGCCAGCAGTGAAGGGACAGGGGGCGCACATTGGGACGAGCAGTACTTC
CDR3 protein: CASSEGTGGAHWDEQYF

clone size: NA
V gene: TRBV6-5
CDR3 length: 14
J gene: TRBJ1-6
D gene: TRBD1
CDR3 DNA: TGTGCCAGCAGCACGACAGGGGACAATTCACCCCTCCACTTT
CDR3 protein: CASSTTGDNSPLHF

clone size: many
V gene: TRBV7-8
CDR3 length: 18
J gene: TRBJ2-7
D gene: NA
CDR3 DNA: TGTGCCAGCGGCCCCCGGCCCTGGGGAGATTCCAAAATGGGCGAGCAGTACTTC
CDR3 protein: CASGPRPWGDSKMGEQYF

clone size: NA
V gene: TRBV13
CDR3 length: 15
J gene: TRBJ2-3
D gene: TRBD2
CDR3 DNA: TGTGCCAGCAGCCGGACCGGGACTAGCTTTGGTACGCAGTATTTT
CDR3 protein: CASSRTGTSFGTQYF

clone size: NA
V gene: TRBV28
CDR3 length: 17
J gene: TRBJ1-5
D gene: TRBD1
CDR3 DNA: TGTGCCAGCAGTTTAAGGGTCGACAGGGCTAGCAATCAGCCCCAGCATTTT
CDR3 protein: CASSLRVDRASNQPQHF

clone size: NA
V gene: TRBV2
CDR3 length: 15
J gene: TRBJ2-7
D gene: TRBD1
CDR3 DNA: TGTGCCAGCAGGGAGGACAGGGGCCTCTCCTACGAGCAGTACTTC
CDR3 protein: CASREDRGLSYEQYF

clone size: once
V gene: TRBV27
CDR3 length: 13
J gene: TRBJ2-5
D gene: TRBD2
CDR3 DNA: TGTGCCAGCTCGTGGACTAGCGGTGAGACCCAGTACTTC
CDR3 protein: CASSWTSGETQYF

clone size: NA
V gene: TRBV6-6
CDR3 length: 13
J gene: TRBJ2-7
D gene: NA
CDR3 DNA: TGTGCCAGCCGGAGCGGCGGAGGGTACGAGCAGTACTTC
CDR3 protein: CASRSGGGYEQYF

clone size: NA
V gene: TRBV5-1
CDR3 length: 17
J gene: TRBJ1-2
D gene: NA
CDR3 DNA: TGCGCCAGCAGCTTGGCCTGGGAGAGCCGGGGTGGGTATGGCTACACCTTC
CDR3 protein: CASSLAWESRGGYGYTF

clone size: NA
V gene: TRBV28
CDR3 length: 14
J gene: TRBJ1-5
D gene: NA
CDR3 DNA: TGTGCCAGCAGTCAGGGGTTAGGCAATCAGCCCCAGCATTTT
CDR3 protein: CASSQGLGNQPQHF

clone size: NA
V gene: TRBV6-5
CDR3 length: 14
J gene: TRBJ1-5
D gene: NA
CDR3 DNA: TGTGCCAGCAGCAAACAGGGCTTCAATCAGCCCCAGCATTTT
CDR3 protein: CASSKQGFNQPQHF

clone size: once
V gene: TRBV28
CDR3 length: 14
J gene: TRBJ2-7
D gene: NA
CDR3 DNA: TGTGCCAGCAGTTTAAGTACGAGGGCCTACGAGCAGTACTTC
CDR3 protein: CASSLSTRAYEQYF

clone size: NA
V gene: TRBV6-5
CDR3 length: 15
J gene: TRBJ2-5
D gene: NA
CDR3 DNA: TGTGCCAGGAGCCCTAAAGGAGGGGCCCAAGAGACCCAGTACTTC
CDR3 protein: CARSPKGGAQETQYF

clone size: NA
V gene: TRBV28
CDR3 length: 12
J gene: TRBJ1-2
D gene: NA
CDR3 DNA: TGTGCCAGCAGCCGACGGGGGGGCGGCTACACCTTC
CDR3 protein: CASSRRGGGYTF

clone size: NA
V gene: TRBV7-2
CDR3 length: 12
J gene: TRBJ1-1
D gene: NA
CDR3 DNA: TGTGCCAGCAGCTTACGGGAGACTGAAGCTTTCTTT
CDR3 protein: CASSLRETEAFF

clone size: once
V gene: TRBV10-1
CDR3 length: 17
J gene: TRBJ2-7
D gene: NA
CDR3 DNA: TGCGCCAGCAGTGAGTCTCCCCCCCCCGAGGGCTTCTACGAGCAGTACTTC
CDR3 protein: CASSESPPPEGFYEQYF

clone size: NA
V gene: TRBV28
CDR3 length: 16
J gene: TRBJ2-1
D gene: TRBD1
CDR3 DNA: TGTGCCAGCAGTTTGGGACAGCTACTGTCCTACAATGAGCAGTTCTTC
CDR3 protein: CASSLGQLLSYNEQFF

clone size: NA
V gene: TRBV2
CDR3 length: 14
J gene: TRBJ1-2
D gene: NA
CDR3 DNA: TGTGCCAGCAGTGGATTGACAGGTGGCTATGGCTACACCTTC
CDR3 protein: CASSGLTGGYGYTF

clone size: NA
V gene: TRBV6-1
CDR3 length: 14
J gene: TRBJ1-2
D gene: TRBD1
CDR3 DNA: TGTGCCAGCAGTGAAGCCGGGACAGCCTATGGCTACACCTTC
CDR3 protein: CASSEAGTAYGYTF

clone size: NA
V gene: TRBV27
CDR3 length: 18
J gene: TRBJ1-5
D gene: TRBD1
CDR3 DNA: TGTGCCAGCAAATTAACGACACGGGATGGGACAGACGATCAGCCCCAGCATTTT
CDR3 protein: CASKLTTRDGTDDQPQHF

clone size: NA
V gene: TRBV18
CDR3 length: 13
J gene: TRBJ1-1
D gene: TRBD1
CDR3 DNA: TGTGCCAGCTCACCAGACAGGGCCACTGAAGCTTTCTTT
CDR3 protein: CASSPDRATEAFF

clone size: NA
V gene: TRBV10-3
CDR3 length: 14
J gene: TRBJ1-1
D gene: NA
CDR3 DNA: TGTGCCATCAGAGAGTCAGGGAGCGGCACTGAAGCTTTCTTT
CDR3 protein: CAIRESGSGTEAFF

clone size: NA
V gene: TRBV5-1
CDR3 length: 13
J gene: TRBJ2-7
D gene: NA
CDR3 DNA: TGCGCCAGCAGCTTGGGCAGGGCCGACGAGCAGTACTTC
CDR3 protein: CASSLGRADEQYF

clone size: NA
V gene: TRBV19
CDR3 length: 17
J gene: TRBJ2-3
D gene: TRBD2
CDR3 DNA: TGTGCCAGTAGTCCGCGCCCGGCTAGCGGGATGTCAGATACGCAGTATTTT
CDR3 protein: CASSPRPASGMSDTQYF

clone size: NA
V gene: TRBV5-4
CDR3 length: 14
J gene: TRBJ2-7
D gene: TRBD1
CDR3 DNA: TGTGCCAGCAGCTTGTCGGCAGGGGGAAACGAGCAGTACTTC
CDR3 protein: CASSLSAGGNEQYF

clone size: NA
V gene: TRBV5-1
CDR3 length: 16
J gene: TRBJ2-1
D gene: TRBD2
CDR3 DNA: TGCGCCAGCAGCTTGTACTCGGGAGGGGCTTCCGTTGAGCAGTTCTTC
CDR3 protein: CASSLYSGGASVEQFF

clone size: NA
V gene: TRBV6-6
CDR3 length: 13
J gene: TRBJ2-7
D gene: NA
CDR3 DNA: TGTGCCAGCAGTTATGCGGAAACCTACGAGCAGTACTTC
CDR3 protein: CASSYAETYEQYF

clone size: NA
V gene: TRBV5-1
CDR3 length: 14
J gene: TRBJ1-1
D gene: NA
CDR3 DNA: TGCGCCAGCAGCACCCAGGTCGAGAACACTGAAGCTTTCTTT
CDR3 protein: CASSTQVENTEAFF

clone size: NA
V gene: TRBV6-5
CDR3 length: 13
J gene: TRBJ2-2
D gene: TRBD2
CDR3 DNA: TGTGCCAGCAGTCTAGCGGGAGGATCCAAGCTGTTTTTT
CDR3 protein: CASSLAGGSKLFF

clone size: NA
V gene: TRBV27
CDR3 length: 12
J gene: TRBJ2-3
D gene: NA
CDR3 DNA: TGTGCCAGCACCCGGCCGGGGGATACGCAGTATTTT
CDR3 protein: CASTRPGDTQYF

clone size: NA
V gene: TRBV10-3
CDR3 length: 14
J gene: TRBJ2-5
D gene: NA
CDR3 DNA: TGTGCCATCAGTGCTATCGGGGATCAAGAGACCCAGTACTTC
CDR3 protein: CAISAIGDQETQYF

clone size: NA
V gene: TRBV28
CDR3 length: 16
J gene: TRBJ2-1
D gene: NA
CDR3 DNA: TGTGCCAGCAGGCCTACGACAGGTTGGGAATACAATGAGCAGTTCTTC
CDR3 protein: CASRPTTGWEYNEQFF

clone size: NA
V gene: TRBV28
CDR3 length: 17
J gene: TRBJ1-5
D gene: NA
CDR3 DNA: TGTGCCAGCAGTTTTAGCAGGACAGATATTTTTTATCAGCCCCAGCATTTT
CDR3 protein: CASSFSRTDIFYQPQHF

clone size: NA
V gene: TRBV6-6
CDR3 length: 15
J gene: TRBJ2-1
D gene: NA
CDR3 DNA: TGTGCCAGCAGAGAGTGGAGATCTCATTACAATGAGCAGTTCTTC
CDR3 protein: CASREWRSHYNEQFF

clone size: NA
V gene: TRBV29-1
CDR3 length: 13
J gene: TRBJ2-7
D gene: NA
CDR3 DNA: TGCAGCGTCCCTGTCCCGAGCTCCTACGAGCAGTACTTC
CDR3 protein: CSVPVPSSYEQYF

clone size: NA
V gene: TRBV11-2
CDR3 length: 12
J gene: TRBJ2-3
D gene: NA
CDR3 DNA: TGTGCCAGCAGCTTAATCTCAGATACGCAGTATTTT
CDR3 protein: CASSLISDTQYF

clone size: NA
V gene: TRBV4-1
CDR3 length: 18
J gene: TRBJ1-1
D gene: NA
CDR3 DNA: TGCGCCAGCAGCCAAGCCGTCCCCCCTATGGAGCTGAACACTGAAGCTTTCTTT
CDR3 protein: CASSQAVPPMELNTEAFF

clone size: NA
V gene: TRBV7-9
CDR3 length: 16
J gene: TRBJ1-5
D gene: NA
CDR3 DNA: TGTGCCAGCAGCTTAGCGGCAGGCGGGTTCAATCAGCCCCAGCATTTT
CDR3 protein: CASSLAAGGFNQPQHF

clone size: NA
V gene: TRBV4-1
CDR3 length: 14
J gene: TRBJ1-5
D gene: NA
CDR3 DNA: TGCGCCAGCAGCCAAAGCAGGGATTGGGGGCCCCAGCATTTT
CDR3 protein: CASSQSRDWGPQHF

clone size: NA
V gene: TRBV5-1
CDR3 length: 14
J gene: TRBJ2-7
D gene: NA
CDR3 DNA: TGCGCCAGCAGCTTGTATACTGGCCGGGGCGAGCAGTACTTC
CDR3 protein: CASSLYTGRGEQYF